This is a list of T cell receptor beta chains from one sample in a study of cytomegalovirus exposure and HLA in healthy donors. Profiling relied on immunoSEQ multiplex PCR, and the TCRdb table lists in-frame clones only, not all of them. Among fewer than 350,000 clones, over 85% were seen once, and the ten largest hold approximately 2%. The sequencing sample was made of PBMCs. The receptors come from a woman aged 18-29 years in good health and CMV-seronegative. CDR3s include the opening cysteine and the closing phenylalanine or tryptophan. A D gene is named only where the DNA matches it firmly. Expanded clones get a size class; other rows say once, few or many, or leave the size out.

V	J	size	D	DNA	CDR3
TRBV7-8	TRBJ2-2	.	TRBD1	TGTGCCAGCAGCTTAGACAGGGGGGCGAACACCGGGGAGCTGTTTTTT	CASSLDRGANTGELFF
TRBV30	TRBJ1-2	once	.	TGTGCCTGGAGTGTACTTCACCCGGTGGGAGAGAAGAGCTATGGCTACACCTTC	CAWSVLHPVGEKSYGYTF
TRBV6-1	TRBJ1-5	.	.	TGTGCCAGCAGTGAAGTGTCGGGGGGATATCAAAAGCCCCAGCATTTT	CASSEVSGGYQKPQHF
TRBV2	TRBJ2-1	.	TRBD2	TGTGCCAGCAGTTCGGCCCTAGCGGGGGGATACAATGAGCAGTTCTTC	CASSSALAGGYNEQFF
TRBV11-3	TRBJ1-1	.	.	TGTGCCAGCAGCTTAGATCATCAGAACACTGAAGCTTTCTTT	CASSLDHQNTEAFF
TRBV30	TRBJ2-7	.	TRBD1	TGTGCCTGGGGTCGACAGGGGCTTGGCTACGAGCAGTACTTC	CAWGRQGLGYEQYF
TRBV27	TRBJ2-7	.	TRBD1	TGTGCCAGCAGTTCCGGGGACAGGGTGGCCGAGCAGTACTTC	CASSSGDRVAEQYF
TRBV5-1	TRBJ2-5	once	.	TGCGCCAGCAGCTTGAGACAGGAGTGGACCCAGTACTTC	CASSLRQEWTQYF
TRBV6-5	TRBJ2-5	.	TRBD2	TGTGCCAGCAGTTACTTAGCGGGGGAAGAGACCCAGTACTTC	CASSYLAGEETQYF
TRBV5-6	TRBJ1-1	.	.	TGTGCCAGCAGCTCCTTACACGAGGGCGACTGGGGCACTGAAGCTTTCTTT	CASSSLHEGDWGTEAFF
TRBV11-2	TRBJ2-5	.	.	TGTGCCAGCAGCTTAGGAGGGGGAGTCGGAGAGACCCAGTACTTC	CASSLGGGVGETQYF
TRBV25-1	TRBJ1-4	.	.	TGTGCCAGCAGTGAATATAAGGGGACTAATGAAAAACTGTTTTTT	CASSEYKGTNEKLFF
TRBV6-1	TRBJ1-2	.	.	TGTGCCAGCAGCCTTAACTATGGCTACACCTTC	CASSLNYGYTF
TRBV11-2	TRBJ1-2	.	.	TGTGCCAGCAGCTTAGATCTTAACTATGGCTACACCTTC	CASSLDLNYGYTF
TRBV15	TRBJ2-2	.	.	TGTGCCACCAGCAGAGCGGCCCATCCAGGGAACACCGGGGAGCTGTTTTTT	CATSRAAHPGNTGELFF
TRBV2	TRBJ2-3	.	.	TGTGCCAGCAGTGAGTTGACTACTAGCACAGATACGCAGTATTTT	CASSELTTSTDTQYF
TRBV2	TRBJ2-3	.	.	TGTGCCAGCAGTGATGCAAGCCCATGGACAGATACGCAGTATTTT	CASSDASPWTDTQYF
TRBV11-2	TRBJ1-2	.	TRBD1	TGTGCCAGCACCAAGAGTCCGGGACAGGGGGCGTGGGACTATGGCTACACCTTC	CASTKSPGQGAWDYGYTF
TRBV19	TRBJ1-2	.	.	TGTGCCAGTAGCCCTACAGGGAACTATGGCTACACCTTC	CASSPTGNYGYTF
TRBV30	TRBJ1-6	.	.	TGTGCCTGGAGCCCCGGACACTATAATTCACCCCTCCACTTT	CAWSPGHYNSPLHF
TRBV5-4	TRBJ1-6	.	.	TGTGCCAGCAGCCTCGATTTGGGGGGGAATTCACCCCTCCACTTT	CASSLDLGGNSPLHF
TRBV9	TRBJ2-1	.	.	TGTGCCAGCAGCGTAGGAGGGGCGGGGAGCTCCTACAATGAGCAGTTCTTC	CASSVGGAGSSYNEQFF
TRBV4-1	TRBJ2-7	.	TRBD2	TGCGCCAGCAGCCATCCTGGGAGGGAGGACGAGCAGTACTTC	CASSHPGREDEQYF
TRBV2	TRBJ1-5	.	.	TGTGCCAGCGAGGGCTTATATAGCAATCAGCCCCAGCATTTT	CASEGLYSNQPQHF
TRBV6-5	TRBJ1-3	.	TRBD1	TGTGCCAGCAGTTACTCGAGACAGGGCTCTGGAAACACCATATATTTT	CASSYSRQGSGNTIYF
TRBV13	TRBJ2-1	.	TRBD2	TGTGCCAGCAGCTTATGGACTAGCGGGGTGAACAATGAGCAGTTCTTC	CASSLWTSGVNNEQFF
TRBV2	TRBJ2-1	.	TRBD2	TGTGCCAGCAAGACTAGCCCTGAGCAGTTCTTC	CASKTSPEQFF
TRBV6-6	TRBJ2-7	.	TRBD1	TGTGCCAGCAGTTCGCGTGCCGGGACAGGGGATAGCGAGCAGTACTTC	CASSSRAGTGDSEQYF
TRBV7-3	TRBJ2-7	.	.	TGTGCCAGCAGCTTATGGGTTGGGGGCAACTACGAGCAGTACTTC	CASSLWVGGNYEQYF
TRBV7-8	TRBJ2-5	.	TRBD1	TGTGCCAGCAGCGAAGGGACAGGGTCAGAGACCCAGTACTTC	CASSEGTGSETQYF
TRBV7-9	TRBJ2-1	.	.	TGTTCCAGCAGCTTGGGTCTCCGGGGGATCTACAATGAGCAGTTCTTC	CSSSLGLRGIYNEQFF
TRBV28	TRBJ1-2	.	.	TGTGCCAGCATAAGGTCTGATTCAGGTAGCTATGGCTACACCTTC	CASIRSDSGSYGYTF
TRBV29-1	TRBJ2-3	.	TRBD2	TGCAGCGTTTTAGGCGGGCTAGCGGCGTCAACTAGCACAGATACGCAGTATTTT	CSVLGGLAASTSTDTQYF